Listed below are T cell receptor beta chains from one sample, sequenced in a study of cytomegalovirus exposure and HLA in healthy donors. Measured with immunoSEQ multiplex PCR; TCRdb has only the in-frame clones, and not every one. The sample has approximately 150,000 clones, 70% to 80% seen once. Sequencing was done on a sample of PBMCs. All receptors derive from a man in his late teens or twenties in good health and CMV-seropositive. Both conserved end residues are part of each CDR3. The order of the fields is D gene, clone size, J gene, V gene, CDR3 protein, CDR3 DNA. D genes are given only for firm matches. Rows may omit the clone size; those that give it use once, few, many or a size class.

d_call: .
clone_size: .
j_call: TRBJ1-1
v_call: TRBV7-9
cdr3_aa: CASSFDGIEAFF
cdr3_nt: TGTGCCAGCAGCTTCGACGGGATTGAAGCTTTCTTT

d_call: .
clone_size: .
j_call: TRBJ1-2
v_call: TRBV6-5
cdr3_aa: CASRSQGVYGYTF
cdr3_nt: TGTGCCAGCAGATCCCAAGGAGTCTATGGCTACACCTTC

d_call: TRBD2
clone_size: few
j_call: TRBJ2-7
v_call: TRBV7-9
cdr3_aa: CASSLAGGYEQYF
cdr3_nt: TGTGCCAGCAGCTTAGCGGGGGGGTACGAGCAGTACTTC

d_call: .
clone_size: .
j_call: TRBJ2-7
v_call: TRBV7-2
cdr3_aa: CASSLSGTKTYEQYF
cdr3_nt: TGTGCCAGCAGCTTAAGCGGGACAAAGACCTACGAGCAGTACTTC

d_call: TRBD1
clone_size: .
j_call: TRBJ2-7
v_call: TRBV7-2
cdr3_aa: CASSFSTGGYEQYF
cdr3_nt: TGTGCCAGCAGCTTTTCAACAGGGGGGTACGAGCAGTACTTC

d_call: .
clone_size: once
j_call: TRBJ1-1
v_call: TRBV12-5
cdr3_aa: CASGPSGGGNFAFF
cdr3_nt: TGTGCTAGTGGACCCTCAGGCGGGGGAAATTTTGCTTTCTTT

d_call: .
clone_size: .
j_call: TRBJ2-5
v_call: TRBV15
cdr3_aa: CATSRDLAVTETQYF
cdr3_nt: TGTGCCACCAGCAGAGATCTGGCTGTTACGGAGACCCAGTACTTC

d_call: .
clone_size: .
j_call: TRBJ1-1
v_call: TRBV27
cdr3_aa: CASKVRGNVEAFF
cdr3_nt: TGTGCCAGCAAAGTTCGAGGGAACGTTGAAGCTTTCTTT

d_call: TRBD1
clone_size: .
j_call: TRBJ2-3
v_call: TRBV14
cdr3_aa: CASSRWTGASNTDTQYF
cdr3_nt: TGTGCCAGCAGCCGCTGGACAGGGGCTTCCAACACAGATACGCAGTATTTT

d_call: .
clone_size: .
j_call: TRBJ2-2
v_call: TRBV27
cdr3_aa: CASGFDGSRSVGELFF
cdr3_nt: TGTGCCAGCGGCTTCGACGGCTCTAGATCGGTCGGGGAGCTGTTTTTT

d_call: .
clone_size: .
j_call: TRBJ1-5
v_call: TRBV9
cdr3_aa: CASSVGQGNGGNQPQHF
cdr3_nt: TGTGCCAGCAGCGTGGGGCAGGGTAATGGGGGCAATCAGCCCCAGCATTTT

d_call: .
clone_size: .
j_call: TRBJ2-7
v_call: TRBV11-2
cdr3_aa: CASSLQGGEQYF
cdr3_nt: TGTGCCAGCAGCTTACAGGGTGGCGAGCAGTACTTC

d_call: .
clone_size: .
j_call: TRBJ1-5
v_call: TRBV7-2
cdr3_aa: CASSLKAGAQPQHF
cdr3_nt: TGTGCCAGCAGCTTAAAGGCAGGGGCACAGCCCCAGCATTTT

d_call: .
clone_size: .
j_call: TRBJ2-7
v_call: TRBV7-6
cdr3_aa: CASSFESRWTASYEQYF
cdr3_nt: TGTGCCAGCAGTTTCGAGAGTCGGTGGACAGCGTCCTACGAGCAGTACTTC

d_call: TRBD1
clone_size: .
j_call: TRBJ2-7
v_call: TRBV10-3
cdr3_aa: CAISSQRDRGSYEQYF
cdr3_nt: TGTGCCATCAGTTCACAGCGGGACAGGGGGTCCTACGAGCAGTACTTC

d_call: .
clone_size: .
j_call: TRBJ2-5
v_call: TRBV28
cdr3_aa: CASSLRRGGETQYF
cdr3_nt: TGTGCCAGCAGTTTAAGGAGGGGGGGAGAGACCCAGTACTTC

d_call: .
clone_size: few
j_call: TRBJ1-4
v_call: TRBV30
cdr3_aa: CAWSASGVEKLFF
cdr3_nt: TGTGCCTGGAGTGCGTCGGGGGTAGAAAAACTGTTTTTT

d_call: .
clone_size: few
j_call: TRBJ1-3
v_call: TRBV6-5
cdr3_aa: CASSSGHPSSGNTIYF
cdr3_nt: TGTGCCAGCAGTTCGGGACACCCGAGCTCTGGAAACACCATATATTTT

d_call: .
clone_size: .
j_call: TRBJ2-7
v_call: TRBV6-5
cdr3_aa: CASSYLRTYEQYF
cdr3_nt: TGTGCCAGCAGTTACTTGCGCACCTACGAGCAGTACTTC

d_call: TRBD2
clone_size: .
j_call: TRBJ2-1
v_call: TRBV19
cdr3_aa: CASSLAGGMYNEQFF
cdr3_nt: TGTGCCAGTAGTCTAGCGGGGGGGATGTACAATGAGCAGTTCTTC

d_call: TRBD2
clone_size: .
j_call: TRBJ2-1
v_call: TRBV15
cdr3_aa: CATSRSGSSYNEQFF
cdr3_nt: TGTGCCACCAGCAGAAGCGGGAGCTCCTACAATGAGCAGTTCTTC

d_call: TRBD2
clone_size: .
j_call: TRBJ2-1
v_call: TRBV27
cdr3_aa: CASSLSGEGYNEQFF
cdr3_nt: TGTGCCAGCAGTTTATCGGGGGAGGGGTACAATGAGCAGTTCTTC

d_call: .
clone_size: .
j_call: TRBJ2-2
v_call: TRBV27
cdr3_aa: CASSLGVGKGGNTGELFF
cdr3_nt: TGTGCCAGCAGTTTAGGGGTAGGAAAGGGAGGAAACACCGGGGAGCTGTTTTTT

d_call: .
clone_size: .
j_call: TRBJ1-3
v_call: TRBV10-3
cdr3_aa: CAISESQRARGNTIYF
cdr3_nt: TGTGCCATCAGTGAGTCACAGAGGGCGCGGGGAAACACCATATATTTT

d_call: TRBD1
clone_size: .
j_call: TRBJ1-1
v_call: TRBV27
cdr3_aa: CASSLEGALNTEAFF
cdr3_nt: TGTGCCAGCAGTTTGGAGGGGGCTCTGAACACTGAAGCTTTCTTT

d_call: TRBD1
clone_size: .
j_call: TRBJ2-1
v_call: TRBV10-3
cdr3_aa: CAISVGGSSNEQFF
cdr3_nt: TGTGCCATCAGTGTAGGGGGCAGCTCCAATGAGCAGTTCTTC

d_call: .
clone_size: .
j_call: TRBJ1-2
v_call: TRBV20-1
cdr3_aa: CSARDREDYTF
cdr3_nt: TGCAGTGCTAGAGACAGGGAAGACTACACCTTC

d_call: TRBD2
clone_size: .
j_call: TRBJ2-1
v_call: TRBV5-1
cdr3_aa: CASSLGPESRGDEQFF
cdr3_nt: TGCGCCAGCAGCTTGGGTCCGGAATCCCGGGGGGATGAGCAGTTCTTC

d_call: TRBD2
clone_size: .
j_call: TRBJ2-7
v_call: TRBV10-2
cdr3_aa: CASIKLAGVSEQYF
cdr3_nt: TGCGCCAGCATCAAACTAGCGGGGGTCTCCGAGCAGTACTTC

d_call: TRBD1
clone_size: .
j_call: TRBJ1-2
v_call: TRBV30
cdr3_aa: CAWSGKGAKVNYGYTF
cdr3_nt: TGTGCCTGGAGTGGAAAGGGGGCTAAGGTTAACTATGGCTACACCTTC

d_call: TRBD1
clone_size: .
j_call: TRBJ1-2
v_call: TRBV7-8
cdr3_aa: CASSLDRVIF
cdr3_nt: TGTGCCAGCAGCCTAGACAGGGTTATCTTC

d_call: .
clone_size: .
j_call: TRBJ1-1
v_call: TRBV7-9
cdr3_aa: CASSLLLDSEAFF
cdr3_nt: TGTGCCAGCAGCTTATTACTGGACAGTGAAGCTTTCTTT

d_call: TRBD2
clone_size: .
j_call: TRBJ2-5
v_call: TRBV7-6
cdr3_aa: CASGRTSGSPAQYF
cdr3_nt: TGTGCCAGCGGACGGACTAGCGGGAGTCCGGCCCAGTACTTC

d_call: TRBD1
clone_size: .
j_call: TRBJ2-3
v_call: TRBV5-4
cdr3_aa: CASSQGTGHTDTQYF
cdr3_nt: TGTGCCAGCAGCCAAGGGACAGGGCACACAGATACGCAGTATTTT

d_call: .
clone_size: .
j_call: TRBJ1-5
v_call: TRBV19
cdr3_aa: CASSIDRDQPQHF
cdr3_nt: TGTGCCAGTAGTATAGACAGGGATCAGCCCCAGCATTTT

d_call: .
clone_size: .
j_call: TRBJ2-3
v_call: TRBV29-1
cdr3_aa: CSVEDRGDTQYF
cdr3_nt: TGCAGCGTTGAAGATCGGGGTGATACGCAGTATTTT

d_call: TRBD2
clone_size: once
j_call: TRBJ2-2
v_call: TRBV5-8
cdr3_aa: CASSPRGGLGLFF
cdr3_nt: TGTGCCAGCAGCCCCCGGGGGGGCCTGGGGCTGTTTTTT

d_call: .
clone_size: .
j_call: TRBJ1-5
v_call: TRBV5-3
cdr3_aa: CARSPDEGPQHF
cdr3_nt: TGTGCCAGAAGCCCGGACGAGGGGCCCCAGCATTTT

d_call: .
clone_size: .
j_call: TRBJ2-2
v_call: TRBV6-6
cdr3_aa: CASKIGARTGELFF
cdr3_nt: TGTGCCAGCAAAATAGGGGCTAGGACCGGGGAGCTGTTTTTT

d_call: .
clone_size: .
j_call: TRBJ2-5
v_call: TRBV10-3
cdr3_aa: CAISPGTELWKTQYF
cdr3_nt: TGTGCCATCAGCCCAGGGACTGAACTTTGGAAGACCCAGTACTTC

d_call: .
clone_size: .
j_call: TRBJ2-1
v_call: TRBV29-1
cdr3_aa: CSVESRETSYNEQFF
cdr3_nt: TGCAGCGTTGAATCCCGGGAGACCTCCTACAATGAGCAGTTCTTC

d_call: TRBD2
clone_size: .
j_call: TRBJ2-7
v_call: TRBV9
cdr3_aa: CASSPGLAGYEQYF
cdr3_nt: TGTGCCAGCAGCCCGGGACTAGCGGGCTACGAGCAGTACTTC

d_call: .
clone_size: .
j_call: TRBJ1-5
v_call: TRBV28
cdr3_aa: CASTLAGGNNQPQHF
cdr3_nt: TGTGCCAGCACCTTAGCGGGGGGAAACAATCAGCCCCAGCATTTT

d_call: .
clone_size: once
j_call: TRBJ1-4
v_call: TRBV11-2
cdr3_aa: CASSLGAGRNEKLFF
cdr3_nt: TGTGCCAGCAGCTTAGGGGCAGGGCGTAATGAAAAACTGTTTTTT

d_call: TRBD2
clone_size: once
j_call: TRBJ2-5
v_call: TRBV18
cdr3_aa: CASSPVGGTETQYF
cdr3_nt: TGTGCCAGCTCACCGGTGGGGGGGACGGAGACCCAGTACTTC

d_call: .
clone_size: .
j_call: TRBJ1-5
v_call: TRBV21-1
cdr3_aa: CASSRGGVRSNQPQHF
cdr3_nt: TGTGCCAGCAGCCGGGGGGGGGTACGGAGCAATCAGCCCCAGCATTTT

d_call: .
clone_size: once
j_call: TRBJ2-7
v_call: TRBV6-1
cdr3_aa: CASRLVGLSWEQYF
cdr3_nt: TGTGCCAGCAGGCTAGTGGGGCTTTCCTGGGAGCAGTACTTC

d_call: .
clone_size: few
j_call: TRBJ2-2
v_call: TRBV5-4
cdr3_aa: CASSAGLNTGELFF
cdr3_nt: TGTGCCAGCAGCGCGGGACTTAACACCGGGGAGCTGTTTTTT

d_call: TRBD1
clone_size: .
j_call: TRBJ2-1
v_call: TRBV19
cdr3_aa: CASTGGTGNEQFF
cdr3_nt: TGTGCCAGTACCGGCGGGACAGGGAATGAGCAGTTCTTC

d_call: TRBD1
clone_size: .
j_call: TRBJ2-3
v_call: TRBV9
cdr3_aa: CASSLQTGGSGDTQYF
cdr3_nt: TGTGCCAGCAGCCTACAGACAGGGGGCTCTGGAGATACGCAGTATTTT